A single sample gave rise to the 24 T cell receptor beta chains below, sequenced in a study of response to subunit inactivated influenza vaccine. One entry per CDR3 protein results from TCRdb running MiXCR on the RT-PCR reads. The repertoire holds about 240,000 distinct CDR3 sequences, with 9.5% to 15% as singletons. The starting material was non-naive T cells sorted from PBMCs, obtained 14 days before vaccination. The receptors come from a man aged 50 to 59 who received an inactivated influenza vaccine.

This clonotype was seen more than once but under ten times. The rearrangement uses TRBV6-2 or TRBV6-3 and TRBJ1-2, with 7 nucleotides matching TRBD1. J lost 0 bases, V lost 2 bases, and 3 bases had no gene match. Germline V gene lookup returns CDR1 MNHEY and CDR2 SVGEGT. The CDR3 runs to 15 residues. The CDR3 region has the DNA TGTGCCAGCAGTTACCGGGACAGACCTAACTATGGCTACACCTTC. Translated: CASSYRDRPNYGYTF.

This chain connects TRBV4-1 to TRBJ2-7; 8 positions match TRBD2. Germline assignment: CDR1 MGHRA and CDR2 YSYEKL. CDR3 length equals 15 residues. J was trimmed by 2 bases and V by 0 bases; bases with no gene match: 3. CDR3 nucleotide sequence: TGCGCCAGCAGCCAAGATGGGACTAGTCCCTACGAGCAGTACTTC. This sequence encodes CASSQDGTSPYEQYF.

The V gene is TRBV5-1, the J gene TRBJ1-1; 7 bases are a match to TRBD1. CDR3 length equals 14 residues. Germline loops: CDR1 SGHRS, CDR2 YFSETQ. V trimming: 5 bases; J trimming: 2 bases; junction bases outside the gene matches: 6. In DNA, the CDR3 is TGCGCCAGCAGACCGCAGGGGGTAAACACTGAAGCTTTCTTT. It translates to CASRPQGVNTEAFF.

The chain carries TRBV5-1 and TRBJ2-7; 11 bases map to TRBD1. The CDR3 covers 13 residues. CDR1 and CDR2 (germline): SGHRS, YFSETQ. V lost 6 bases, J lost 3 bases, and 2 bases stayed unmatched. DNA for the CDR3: TGCGCCAGCACCGGGACAGGGGGCTACGAGCAGTACTTC. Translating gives CASTGTGGYEQYF.

The CDR3 protein is CASSLHRDRGQYEQYF. In nucleotides, the CDR3 is TGTGCCAGCAGTTTACATAGGGACAGGGGGCAGTACGAGCAGTACTTC. V gene TRBV27 combines with J gene TRBJ2-7; TRBD1 matches 12 bases. The CDR3 length is 16 residues. Per the germline V gene, CDR1 is MNHEY and CDR2 is SMNVEV (reference sequence). Trimming at V came to 2 bases and at J to 4 bases, leaving 6 bases not matched to a gene.

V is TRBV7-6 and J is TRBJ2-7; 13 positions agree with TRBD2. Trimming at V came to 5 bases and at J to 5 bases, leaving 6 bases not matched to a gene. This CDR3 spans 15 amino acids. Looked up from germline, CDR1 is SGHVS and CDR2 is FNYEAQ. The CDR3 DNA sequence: TGTGCCAGCAGCCGAACTAGCGGGGGGGCCCACGAGCAGTACTTC. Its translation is CASSRTSGGAHEQYF.

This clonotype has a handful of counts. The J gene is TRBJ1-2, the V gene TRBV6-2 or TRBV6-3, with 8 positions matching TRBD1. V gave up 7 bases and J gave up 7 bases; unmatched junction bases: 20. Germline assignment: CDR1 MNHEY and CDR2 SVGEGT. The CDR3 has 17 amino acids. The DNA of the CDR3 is TGTGCCAGCAAAACAGGACAGGGAATACGTCCGGTCTTTGGCTACACCTTC. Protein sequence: CASKTGQGIRPVFGYTF.

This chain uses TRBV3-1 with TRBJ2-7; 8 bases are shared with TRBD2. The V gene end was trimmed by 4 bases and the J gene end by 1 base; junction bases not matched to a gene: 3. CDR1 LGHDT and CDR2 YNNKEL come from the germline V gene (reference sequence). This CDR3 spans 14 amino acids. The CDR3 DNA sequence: TGTGCCAGCAGCCTCGGGACTAGGTCCTACGAGCAGTACTTC. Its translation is CASSLGTRSYEQYF.

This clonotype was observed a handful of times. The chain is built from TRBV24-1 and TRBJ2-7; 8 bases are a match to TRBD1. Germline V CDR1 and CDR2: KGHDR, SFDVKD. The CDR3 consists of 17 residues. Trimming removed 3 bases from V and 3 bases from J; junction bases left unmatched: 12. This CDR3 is CATSDPGAGGEIYEQYF. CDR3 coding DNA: TGTGCCACCAGTGATCCCGGCGCAGGGGGCGAAATCTACGAGCAGTACTTC.

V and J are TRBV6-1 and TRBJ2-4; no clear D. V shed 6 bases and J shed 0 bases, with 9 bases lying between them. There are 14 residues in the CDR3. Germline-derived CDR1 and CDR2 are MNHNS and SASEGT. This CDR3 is CASSSALAKNIQYF. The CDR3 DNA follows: TGTGCCAGCAGCTCAGCTCTAGCCAAAAACATTCAGTACTTC.

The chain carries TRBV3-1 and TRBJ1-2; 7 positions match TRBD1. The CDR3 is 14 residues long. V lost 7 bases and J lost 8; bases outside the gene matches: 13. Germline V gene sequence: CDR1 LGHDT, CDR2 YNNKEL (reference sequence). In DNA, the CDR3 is TGTGCCAGCACCCGAAGGGGAGGGGGCAGCGGCTACACCTTC. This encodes CASTRRGGGSGYTF.

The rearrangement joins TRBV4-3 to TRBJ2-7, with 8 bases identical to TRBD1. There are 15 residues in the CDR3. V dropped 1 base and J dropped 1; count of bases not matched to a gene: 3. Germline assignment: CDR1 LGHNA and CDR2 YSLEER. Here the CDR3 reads CASSQGTGKSYEQYF. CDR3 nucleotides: TGCGCCAGCAGCCAAGGGACAGGGAAATCCTACGAGCAGTACTTC.

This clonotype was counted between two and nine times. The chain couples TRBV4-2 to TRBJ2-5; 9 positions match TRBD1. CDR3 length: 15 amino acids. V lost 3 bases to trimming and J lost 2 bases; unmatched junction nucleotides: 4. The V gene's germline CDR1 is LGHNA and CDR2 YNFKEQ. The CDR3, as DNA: TGTGCCAGCAGCCACGATGGGACAGGGCAAGAGACCCAGTACTTC. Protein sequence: CASSHDGTGQETQYF.

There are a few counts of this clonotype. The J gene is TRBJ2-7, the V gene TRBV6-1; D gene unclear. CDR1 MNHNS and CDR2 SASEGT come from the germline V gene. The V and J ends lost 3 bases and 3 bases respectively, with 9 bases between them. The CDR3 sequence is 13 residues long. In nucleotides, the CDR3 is TGTGCCAGCAGTGACCAAAACTTCTACGAGCAGTACTTC. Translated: CASSDQNFYEQYF.

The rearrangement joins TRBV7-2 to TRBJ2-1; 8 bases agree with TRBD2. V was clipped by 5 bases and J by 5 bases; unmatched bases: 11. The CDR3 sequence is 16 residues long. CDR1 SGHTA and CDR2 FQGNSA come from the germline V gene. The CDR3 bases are TGTGCCAGCAGCCCTTCGTTGGGGACTAGAGACAATGAGCAGTTCTTC. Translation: CASSPSLGTRDNEQFF.

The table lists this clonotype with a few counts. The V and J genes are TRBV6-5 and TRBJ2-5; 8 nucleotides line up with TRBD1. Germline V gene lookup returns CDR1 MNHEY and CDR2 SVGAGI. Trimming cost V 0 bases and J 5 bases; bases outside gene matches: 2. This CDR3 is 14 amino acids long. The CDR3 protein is CASSYSTGAETQYF. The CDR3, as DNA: TGTGCCAGCAGTTACTCGACAGGGGCGGAGACCCAGTACTTC.

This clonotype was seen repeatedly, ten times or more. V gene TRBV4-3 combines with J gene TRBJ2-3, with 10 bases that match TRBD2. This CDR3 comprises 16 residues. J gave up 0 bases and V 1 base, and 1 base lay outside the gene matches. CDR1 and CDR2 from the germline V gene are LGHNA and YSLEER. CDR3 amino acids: CASSQVLAGSTDTQYF. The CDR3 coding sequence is TGCGCCAGCAGCCAAGTACTAGCGGGAAGCACAGATACGCAGTATTTT.

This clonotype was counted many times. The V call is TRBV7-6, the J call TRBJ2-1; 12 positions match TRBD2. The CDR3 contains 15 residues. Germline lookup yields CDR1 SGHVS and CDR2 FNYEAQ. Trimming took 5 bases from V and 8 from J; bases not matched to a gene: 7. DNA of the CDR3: TGTGCCAGCAGCCAAACTAGCGGGAGGTCTGATGAGCAGTTCTTC. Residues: CASSQTSGRSDEQFF.

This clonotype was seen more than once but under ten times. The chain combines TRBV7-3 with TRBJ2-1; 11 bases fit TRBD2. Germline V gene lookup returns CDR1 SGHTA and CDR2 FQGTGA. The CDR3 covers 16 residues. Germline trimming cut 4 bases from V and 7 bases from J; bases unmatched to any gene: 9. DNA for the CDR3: TGTGCCAGCAGCTCCCGGGGTAGCGGGAGGGGTAATGAGCAGTTCTTC. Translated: CASSSRGSGRGNEQFF. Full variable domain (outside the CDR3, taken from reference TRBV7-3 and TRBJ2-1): GAGVSQTPSNKVTEKGKYVELRCDPISGHTALYWYRQSLGQGPEFLIYFQGTGAADDSGLPNDRFFAVRPEGSVSTLKIQRTERGDSAVYLCASSSRGSGRGNEQFFGPGTRLTVL.

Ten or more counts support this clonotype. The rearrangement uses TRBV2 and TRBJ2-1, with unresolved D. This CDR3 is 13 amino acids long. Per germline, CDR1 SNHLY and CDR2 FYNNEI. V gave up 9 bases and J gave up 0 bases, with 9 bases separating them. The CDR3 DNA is TGTGCCAGTCACTTGGGCTCCTACAATGAGCAGTTCTTC. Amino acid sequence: CASHLGSYNEQFF.

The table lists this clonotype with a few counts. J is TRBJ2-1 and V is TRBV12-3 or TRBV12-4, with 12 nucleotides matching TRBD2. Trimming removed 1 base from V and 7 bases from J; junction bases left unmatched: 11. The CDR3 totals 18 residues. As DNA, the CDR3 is TGTGCCAGCAGTTTAGGTGGGGCTAGCGGGAGGGCCAGAAATGAGCAGTTCTTC. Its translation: CASSLGGASGRARNEQFF.

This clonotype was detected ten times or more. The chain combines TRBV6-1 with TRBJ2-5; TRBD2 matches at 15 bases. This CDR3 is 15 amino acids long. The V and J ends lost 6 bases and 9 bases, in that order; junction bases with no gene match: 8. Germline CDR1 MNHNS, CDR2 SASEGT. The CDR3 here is CASSDRGLAGGAQYF. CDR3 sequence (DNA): TGTGCCAGCAGCGACCGAGGACTAGCGGGAGGGGCCCAGTACTTC.

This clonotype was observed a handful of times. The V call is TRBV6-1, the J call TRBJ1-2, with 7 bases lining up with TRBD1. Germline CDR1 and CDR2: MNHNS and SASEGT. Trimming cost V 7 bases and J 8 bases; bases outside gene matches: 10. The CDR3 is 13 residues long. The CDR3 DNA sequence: TGTGCCAGCACCCAGACAGGGCAGTACGGCTACACCTTC. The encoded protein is CASTQTGQYGYTF.

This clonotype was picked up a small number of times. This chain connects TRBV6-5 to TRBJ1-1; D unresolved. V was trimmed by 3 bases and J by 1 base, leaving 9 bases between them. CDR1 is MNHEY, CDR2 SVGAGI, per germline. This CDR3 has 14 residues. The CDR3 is CASSYVPANTEAFF. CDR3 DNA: TGTGCCAGCAGTTATGTCCCGGCGAACACTGAAGCTTTCTTT.